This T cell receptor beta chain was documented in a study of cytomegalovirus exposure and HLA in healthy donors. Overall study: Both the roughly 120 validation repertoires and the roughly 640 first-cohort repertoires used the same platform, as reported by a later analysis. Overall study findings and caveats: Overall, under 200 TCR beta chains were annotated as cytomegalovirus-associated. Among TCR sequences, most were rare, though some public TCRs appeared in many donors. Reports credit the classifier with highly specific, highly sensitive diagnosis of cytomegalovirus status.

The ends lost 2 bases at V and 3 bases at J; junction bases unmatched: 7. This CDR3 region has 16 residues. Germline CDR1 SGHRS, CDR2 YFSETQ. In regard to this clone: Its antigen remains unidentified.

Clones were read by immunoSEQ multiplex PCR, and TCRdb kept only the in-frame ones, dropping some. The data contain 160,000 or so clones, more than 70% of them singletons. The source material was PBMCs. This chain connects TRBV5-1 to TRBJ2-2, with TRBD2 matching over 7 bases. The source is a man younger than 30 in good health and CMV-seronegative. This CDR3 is CASSFSGGGDTGELFF. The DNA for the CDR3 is TGCGCCAGCAGCTTTTCTGGCGGGGGAGACACCGGGGAGCTGTTTTTT.